This is a list of T cell receptor beta chains from one sample in a study of PD-L1 blockade in urothelial cancer. Clones were read by immunoSEQ multiplex PCR, and TCRdb kept only the in-frame ones, dropping some. The sample comprises some 53,000 clones, around 77% of which are singletons, and 3.6% rests with the top ten. The specimen comprised PBMCs, sampled around atezolizumab (anti-PD-L1) treatment. These receptors all stem from a man in his sixties or seventies with urothelial cancer. CDR3s leave out the opening cysteine and the closing phenylalanine or tryptophan.

V	J	CDR3
TRBV5-1	TRBJ2-3	ASSYRTSGGAVADTQY
TRBV5-1	TRBJ2-1	ASSPSGSSYNEQF
TRBV5-5	TRBJ2-2	ASSLVGQAGTGELF
TRBV9	TRBJ1-5	ASSVEALGRGHQPQH
TRBV28	TRBJ2-1	ASNQVGGPDEQF
TRBV18	TRBJ1-1	ASSPQGISTEAF
TRBV5-1	TRBJ2-7	ASSLAEGYEQY
TRBV28	TRBJ2-5	ASSFRQGPQETQY
TRBV28	TRBJ2-6	ASSLMGSGANVLT
TRBV14	TRBJ2-2	ASAGEAGTGELF
TRBV28	TRBJ1-4	ASSFQGGNEKLF